A selection of T cell receptor beta chains follows, all from one sample in a study of monozygotic twins with inflammatory bowel disease. From its re-call of the 5' RACE reads, TCRdb lists each CDR3 protein once, without DNA. The clone table shows approximately 380,000 distinct CDR3 sequences, with the ten largest holding roughly 2.6%. Sequencing was carried out using blood. These receptor sequences come from a human donor with ulcerative colitis or Crohn's disease, or a healthy co-twin of an affected twin (not recorded which). Each CDR3 is given with its conserved first and last residue. Fields, in order: CDR3 protein, V gene, J gene.

cdr3_aa: CASSFSGPRYF
v_call: TRBV7-2
j_call: TRBJ2-7

cdr3_aa: CASSLGSGGALETQYF
v_call: TRBV5-6
j_call: TRBJ2-5

cdr3_aa: CASSGGGQTYNEQFF
v_call: TRBV9
j_call: TRBJ2-1

cdr3_aa: CASSRKGINTGELFF
v_call: TRBV4-3
j_call: TRBJ2-2

cdr3_aa: CASSPRQGSQPQHF
v_call: TRBV19
j_call: TRBJ1-5

cdr3_aa: CSARGDAAYNEQFF
v_call: TRBV20-1
j_call: TRBJ2-1

cdr3_aa: CASSSLTAMNEKLFF
v_call: TRBV7-3
j_call: TRBJ1-4

cdr3_aa: CASSEGRGQFNQPQHF
v_call: TRBV6-1
j_call: TRBJ1-5

cdr3_aa: CASSTTGGTEAFF
v_call: TRBV7-3
j_call: TRBJ1-1

cdr3_aa: CASRPTPTDTQYF
v_call: TRBV27
j_call: TRBJ2-3

cdr3_aa: CASSEAVNTGELFF
v_call: TRBV2
j_call: TRBJ2-2

cdr3_aa: CSVGGIDTQYF
v_call: TRBV29-1
j_call: TRBJ2-3

cdr3_aa: CASSLQGGNYGYTF
v_call: TRBV12-3/TRBV12-4
j_call: TRBJ1-2

cdr3_aa: CASSPGTGNGYTF
v_call: TRBV12-3/TRBV12-4
j_call: TRBJ1-2

cdr3_aa: CAISESKTRPQHF
v_call: TRBV10-3
j_call: TRBJ1-5

cdr3_aa: CASSDPKSGNTIYF
v_call: TRBV9
j_call: TRBJ1-3

cdr3_aa: CASSPGGGGDTGELFF
v_call: TRBV7-7
j_call: TRBJ2-2

cdr3_aa: CASKTGPSNSYEQYF
v_call: TRBV19
j_call: TRBJ2-7

cdr3_aa: CASSSGQGINNYGYTF
v_call: TRBV7-9
j_call: TRBJ1-2

cdr3_aa: CASSTTGWNTGELFF
v_call: TRBV19
j_call: TRBJ2-2

cdr3_aa: CASSPPGGTYEQYF
v_call: TRBV28
j_call: TRBJ2-7

cdr3_aa: CASSPLTRNNEQFF
v_call: TRBV18
j_call: TRBJ2-1